The 12 T cell receptor beta chains given below trace back to one sample, sequenced in a study of blood T cells in healthy people across ages. A sample-barcoded 5' primer and a J-beta primer mix were used in a second PCR of about 7 to 12 cycles. TCRdb re-derived calls from the 5' RACE reads in MiXCR, one entry per CDR3 protein. Here the sample spans hundreds of thousands of distinct CDR3 sequences, around 30% being singletons. The sequenced sample was blood. The receptors were gathered from a woman of 80 years or more in good health.

In its sample, this clonotype was seen a few times. This chain links TRBV7-9 with TRBJ2-1; tentatively, D is TRBD2 (7 bases). CDR3 length equals 16 residues. Germline V gene sequence: CDR1 SEHNR, CDR2 FQNEAQ (reference sequence). Trimming stripped 4 bases from V and 3 bases from J, with 16 bases between. The chain's CDR3 is CASSSGGQRGYNEQFF. The CDR3 DNA reads as TGTGCCAGCAGCTCCGGGGGCCAGCGGGGCTACAATGAGCAGTTCTTC.

This clonotype was detected many times. This chain uses TRBV7-9 with TRBJ2-7; D is unclear. The CDR3 spans 11 residues. Germline V gene data show CDR1 as SEHNR and CDR2 as FQNEAQ (reference sequence). Trimming took 0 bases from V and 6 from J, leaving 3 bases between them. The CDR3 bases are TGTGCCAGCAGCTTAGCCATCGAGCAGTACTTC. This translates into CASSLAIEQYF.

This rearrangement joins TRBV9 to TRBJ1-1; 7 bases align to TRBD1. CDR1 SGDLS and CDR2 YYNGEE come from the germline V gene. V was clipped by 3 bases and J by 4 bases; unmatched bases: 9. The CDR3 runs 15 residues. The CDR3 bases are TGTGCCAGCAGCGCACAGGGGAGGCGAAGCACTGAAGCTTTCTTT. It codes for CASSAQGRRSTEAFF.

This chain joins TRBV7-7 and TRBJ2-2; D gene uncertain. Germline loops: CDR1 SSHAT, CDR2 FNYEAQ (reference sequence). The CDR3 totals 14 residues. The V gene lost 2 bases and the J gene lost 4 bases, with 8 bases spanning the gap. The CDR3 region is CASSLPVSTGELFF. The CDR3 nucleotides read TGTGCCAGCAGCTTACCTGTGAGCACCGGGGAGCTGTTTTTT.

In this sample, this clonotype turned up many times. The chain combines TRBV5-1 with TRBJ1-1, with D possibly TRBD1 on 6 matching bases. CDR1 is SGHRS, CDR2 YFSETQ, per germline. The CDR3 extends over 16 amino acids. Trimming left V 4 bases short and J 0 bases short, with 16 bases between. The CDR3 coding sequence is TGCGCCAGCAGCCCGCCCGGGGGACATATGAACACTGAAGCTTTCTTT. It yields the protein CASSPPGGHMNTEAFF.

This clonotype has a count of ten or more. V usage is TRBV7-2 and J usage is TRBJ2-5; TRBD2 matches at 8 bases. The CDR3 covers 14 residues. Germline lookup yields CDR1 SGHTA and CDR2 FQGNSA. V was pared by 5 bases and J by 5 bases, with 7 bases of the junction left unmatched. The CDR3 spells CASSLGLGFETQYF. The DNA for the CDR3 is TGTGCCAGCAGCCTGGGACTAGGTTTTGAGACCCAGTACTTC.

V is TRBV3-1 and J is TRBJ1-1, with TRBD1 matching 8 bases. This CDR3 spans 15 amino acids. With V trimmed by 4 bases and J by 1 base, 5 bases remained unmatched. Germline values: CDR1 LGHDT, CDR2 YNNKEL (reference sequence). The CDR3 coding sequence is TGTGCCAGCAGCCGCCTTACAGGGGGGAACACTGAAGCTTTCTTT. Residues: CASSRLTGGNTEAFF.

The chain has TRBV28 and TRBJ2-1; no firm D call. Germline V gene lookup returns CDR1 MDHEN and CDR2 SYDVKM. This CDR3 has 11 residues. V was pared by 6 bases and J by 6 bases, with 6 bases between. CDR3 in amino acids: CASRSPNEQFF. CDR3 nucleotide sequence: TGTGCCAGCAGAAGTCCCAATGAGCAGTTCTTC.

This clonotype was seen repeatedly, ten times or more. The chain uses TRBV27 and TRBJ2-7; D is unresolved. The CDR3 runs to 13 residues. The germline V and J ends were trimmed by 3 bases and 6 bases, with 12 bases remaining between them. In germline, CDR1 is MNHEY, CDR2 SMNVEV (reference sequence). CDR3 region: CASSFYGRLEQYF. The CDR3 region has the DNA TGTGCCAGCAGTTTCTACGGTCGTCTCGAGCAGTACTTC.

This clonotype has more than one count but fewer than ten. The CDR3 bases are TGTGCCAGCAGTGAAGGGACTATCAGTCAGTACTTC. Translation: CASSEGTISQYF. V is TRBV6-1 and J is TRBJ2-4; D perhaps matches TRBD2 (6 bases). The V gene's germline CDR1 is MNHNS and CDR2 SASEGT. V dropped 1 base and J dropped 12 bases, with 10 bases sitting between them. CDR3 size: 12 residues.

Of note for this clonotype: Its ends do not fully match the called genes, so a read error is possible. The chain employs TRBV7-2 and TRBJ2-3; 10 positions match TRBD2. Germline loops: CDR1 SGHTA, CDR2 FQGNSA. This CDR3 contains 16 residues. The CDR3 loop reads CAGSSLAGGFTDTQYF. CDR3 DNA: TGTGCCGGCAGCTCCTTAGCGGGGGGATTCACAGATACGCAGTATTTT.

On this clonotype: The conserved phenylalanine or tryptophan is not found at the CDR3 terminus, so this likely reflects a read error. V usage is TRBV6-2 or TRBV6-3 and J usage is TRBJ2-1; 8 positions match TRBD2. The CDR3 is made up of 14 amino acids. CDR1 MNHEY and CDR2 SVGEGT come from the germline V gene. With 6 bases clipped from V and 7 bases from J, the junction kept 8 bases outside the gene matches. The CDR3 protein is CASRNTAGGNEQFV. Written as DNA, the CDR3 is TGTGCCAGCAGAAACACTGCGGGGGGAAATGAGCAGTTCGTC.